This T cell receptor beta chain originates from a study of blood T cell repertoires in COVID-19. Study summary: The study drew acute and convalescent COVID-19 samples from the United States, Italy and Spain.

This CDR3 spans 14 amino acids. Trimming removed 3 bases at V and 6 bases at J, with 15 bases between. Sequencing was performed with immunoSEQ multiplex PCR; in TCRdb, only in-frame clones are kept and a portion is missing. This table has 200,000 to 250,000 clones, 82% appearing once. The material sequenced was peripheral blood. The source is a woman of 80 years or more with acute or convalescent COVID-19. V is TRBV23-1 and J is TRBJ2-7; a possible D gene is TRBD2 (6 bases). TRBV23-1 is given ORF status, its function remaining uncertain. The CDR3 sequence: CASSQEGRWREQYF. For the CDR3, the DNA is TGCGCCAGCAGTCAGGAGGGACGCTGGCGCGAGCAGTACTTC.